Following are 25 T cell receptor beta chains from one sample sequenced in a study of T-cell memory formation after mild COVID-19. TCRdb ran MiXCR on the 5' RACE reads and lists one entry per CDR3 protein. Here the sample spans 250,000 to 300,000 distinct CDR3 sequences, under 20% being singletons. Material: PBMCs or a T cell subset sorted from them (not recorded which). These receptors were collected from a man between 18 and 35 years old who had mild COVID-19 (a few samples of this study predate the infection). Cell type and time point are not known.

This rearrangement joins TRBV7-2 to TRBJ2-2; 7 bases map to TRBD2. In germline, CDR1 is SGHTA, CDR2 FQGNSA. CDR3 length equals 16 residues. Losses at the gene ends were 1 base for V and 7 bases for J; bases not matched to a gene: 9. The DNA of the CDR3 is TGTGCCAGCAGCTTAGGTGGCGGGAGTTTCGACGGGGAGCTGTTTTTT. This gives the protein CASSLGGGSFDGELFF.

The V gene is TRBV5-4, the J gene TRBJ2-1; D ambiguous. V lost 4 bases to trimming and J lost 0 bases, with 14 bases between them. Germline V gene lookup returns CDR1 SGHNT and CDR2 YYREEE (reference sequence). The CDR3 is 16 residues long. CDR3 DNA: TGTGCCAGCAGCCTGGGGTCGTTAAACTCCTACAATGAGCAGTTCTTC. As protein: CASSLGSLNSYNEQFF.

The chain links TRBV9 to TRBJ1-2; TRBD1 matches 9 bases. The V segment lost 3 bases and the J segment 4 bases; nucleotides outside the gene matches: 7. There are 15 residues in the CDR3. CDR1 is SGDLS, CDR2 YYNGEE, per germline. The CDR3 protein is CASSAAAGQGYGYTF. The DNA for the CDR3 is TGTGCCAGCAGCGCCGCCGCGGGACAGGGCTATGGCTACACCTTC.

The rearrangement links TRBV12-3 or TRBV12-4 to TRBJ1-4; D remains unclear. The V end lost 5 bases, the J end lost 1 base, and 11 bases lay between the germline ends. The CDR3 has 15 residues. CDR3 bases: TGTGCCAGCAGTCGGACGGACGAAACTAATGAAAAACTGTTTTTT. Its protein product is CASSRTDETNEKLFF.

The chain joins TRBV29-1 to TRBJ2-4, with D perhaps being TRBD1 or TRBD2 (7 bases each). The CDR3 length is 16 residues. With 4 bases removed from V and 0 bases from J, the gap between germline ends came to 16 bases. Germline loops: CDR1 SQVTM, CDR2 ANQGSEA. CDR3: CSVARGGSLAKNIQYF. The DNA of the CDR3 is TGCAGCGTTGCCAGGGGGGGATCACTAGCCAAAAACATTCAGTACTTC.

V and J are TRBV7-6 and TRBJ1-4; D is perhaps TRBD1 (6 bases). The V end was cut by 1 base, the J end by 3 bases, with 15 bases between. CDR1 and CDR2 (germline): SGHVS, FNYEAQ. The CDR3 is made up of 17 amino acids. The CDR3 region has the DNA TGTGCCAGCAGCTTAGATGGGGGGCTAGTCCCTAATGAAAAACTGTTTTTT. Translation gives CASSLDGGLVPNEKLFF.

The rearrangement joins TRBV2 to TRBJ2-7; 10 bases map to TRBD1. The CDR3 has 14 amino acids. CDR1 SNHLY and CDR2 FYNNEI come from the germline V gene. The V segment lost 8 bases and the J segment 1 base; nucleotides outside the gene matches: 5. CDR3 amino acids: CASCRDRGSYEQYF. The CDR3, as DNA: TGTGCCAGCTGCCGGGACAGGGGTTCCTACGAGCAGTACTTC.

This rearrangement joins TRBV18 to TRBJ1-2, with D tentatively TRBD1 (6 bases). The germline V gene has CDR1 KGHSH and CDR2 LQKENI. V gave up 1 base and J gave up 5 bases, with 17 bases separating them. This CDR3 region has 16 residues. The CDR3 sequence: CASSPQFGRGGYGYTF. As DNA, the CDR3 is TGTGCCAGCTCACCACAGTTCGGCAGAGGGGGATATGGCTACACCTTC.

The rearrangement uses TRBV11-2 and TRBJ2-2; the D gene is possibly TRBD2 (5 bases). CDR1 and CDR2 from the germline V gene are SGHAT and FQNNGV. This CDR3 has 14 residues. V was shortened by 4 bases and J by 9 bases, with 15 bases between the two germline ends. The CDR3: CASSSDLTWRELFF. In DNA, the CDR3 is TGTGCCAGCAGCTCGGACTTAACGTGGAGGGAGCTGTTTTTT. The full variable domain, with the rest looked up from reference TRBV11-2 and TRBJ2-2, is EAGVAQSPRYKIIEKRQSVAFWCNPISGHATLYWYQQILGQGPKLLIQFQNNGVVDDSQLPKDRFSAERLKGVDSTLKIQPAKLEDSAVYLCASSSDLTWRELFFGEGSRLTVL.

J is TRBJ2-6 and V is TRBV6-1; D might be TRBD1 (5 bases). The CDR3 runs to 16 residues. Trimming removed 6 bases from V and 2 bases from J, with 14 bases in between. Germline loops: CDR1 MNHNS, CDR2 SASEGT. The CDR3 here is CASSRQMNPGANVLTF. The CDR3 DNA reads TGTGCCAGCAGCCGACAGATGAACCCTGGGGCCAACGTCCTGACTTTC.

The chain couples TRBV7-2 to TRBJ2-1; D uncertain. Germline loops: CDR1 SGHTA, CDR2 FQGNSA. Trimming stripped 3 bases from V and 6 bases from J, with 12 bases between. This CDR3 spans 14 amino acids. CDR3 sequence (DNA): TGTGCCAGCAGCTTCACGGTCGGTTTCAATGAGCAGTTCTTC. This encodes CASSFTVGFNEQFF.

The chain has TRBV5-4 and TRBJ2-5; D remains ambiguous. Germline CDR1 is SGHNT and CDR2 is YYREEE (reference sequence). The CDR3 consists of 14 residues. V lost 1 base, J lost 2 bases, and 9 bases lay in between. In DNA form, the CDR3 reads TGTGCCAGCAGCTTGTTCACCCGACAAGAGACCCAGTACTTC. This codes for CASSLFTRQETQYF.

A note on this clonotype: The conserved phenylalanine or tryptophan normally closing the CDR3 is absent here, so this likely arose from a read error. Because the CDR3's place on the DNA is in doubt, the DNA is left out and the CDR3 is given as listed by TCRdb. J is TRBJ2-7 and V is TRBV29-1; TRBD1 was called by the table and not checked on the DNA. The CDR3 has 10 amino acids, counting both end residues. CDR1 is SQVTM and CDR2 is ANQGSEA in the germline V gene. CDR3 region: CSVVGTVGGN.

This clonotype appeared a few times. The chain joins TRBV5-5 to TRBJ2-2, with 7 positions matching TRBD1. The CDR3 spans 14 residues. Trimming removed 6 bases from V and 5 bases from J; junction bases left unmatched: 7. Germline V lookup: CDR1 SGHKS, CDR2 YYEKEE (reference sequence). The CDR3 DNA is TGTGCCAGCAACCTTCCAGGGGGAACCGGGGAGCTGTTTTTT. Translation gives CASNLPGGTGELFF.

This clonotype was seen ten or more times. CDR3 loop: CASSLRTGVIYEQYV. The CDR3 region has the DNA TGTGCCAGCAGCTTAAGGACAGGGGTTATCTACGAGCAGTACGTC. This rearrangement joins TRBV7-2 to TRBJ2-7; the match to TRBD1 covers 9 bases. Germline CDR1 reads SGHTA; CDR2 reads FQGNSA. The CDR3 is 15 residues long. The V segment lost 2 bases and the J segment 3 bases; nucleotides outside the gene matches: 5.

The genes are TRBV6-4 and TRBJ2-2; D gene ambiguous. Deletions cut 4 bases from V and 4 bases from J, with 10 bases between. This CDR3 is 14 amino acids long. Germline CDR1 reads MRHNA; CDR2 reads SNTAGT. As DNA, the CDR3 is TGTGCCAGCAGTGCGTCAGGATCCACCGGGGAGCTGTTTTTT. Amino acids: CASSASGSTGELFF.

The chain is built from TRBV2 and TRBJ2-5; D is uncertain. Trimming removed 7 bases at V and 4 bases at J, with 13 bases between. The CDR3 length is 13 residues. From germline, CDR1 is SNHLY and CDR2 FYNNEI. The CDR3: CASIGGRSETQYF. The CDR3 DNA is TGTGCCAGCATCGGTGGCAGATCAGAGACCCAGTACTTC. Full variable domain (rest looked up from reference TRBV2 and TRBJ2-5): EPEVTQTPSHQVTQMGQEVILRCVPISNHLYFYWYRQILGQKVEFLVSFYNNEISEKSEIFDDQFSVERPDGSNFTLKIRSTKLEDSAMYFCASIGGRSETQYFGPGTRLLVL.

There are a few counts of this clonotype. J is TRBJ1-1 and V is TRBV4-3; 9 bases agree with TRBD1. This CDR3 spans 16 amino acids. Per the germline V gene, CDR1 is LGHNA and CDR2 is YSLEER. V was pared by 3 bases and J by 0 bases, with 5 bases of the junction left unmatched. The CDR3 here is CASSHPRTGVNTEAFF. The CDR3 nucleotides are TGCGCCAGCAGCCACCCTAGGACAGGGGTGAACACTGAAGCTTTCTTT.

This chain uses TRBV20-1 with TRBJ1-3; a weak D match, TRBD1 (5 bases). This CDR3 contains 15 residues. Germline V gene sequence: CDR1 DFQATT, CDR2 SNEGSKA (reference sequence). The germline V and J ends were trimmed by 3 bases and 3 bases, with 15 bases remaining between them. Here the CDR3 DNA reads TGCAGTGCTAGCCGTATAGGGGTCATTGGAAACACCATATATTTT. Translating it yields CSASRIGVIGNTIYF.

This chain links TRBV28 with TRBJ2-5; 7 bases map to TRBD2. Germline values: CDR1 MDHEN, CDR2 SYDVKM. V dropped 3 bases and J dropped 2; count of bases not matched to a gene: 12. This CDR3 region has 17 residues. As DNA, the CDR3 is TGTGCCAGCAGTTTTTTCCACCTGGGCGGGAGACAAGAGACCCAGTACTTC. Amino acid sequence: CASSFFHLGGRQETQYF. The entire variable domain, with the rest obtained from reference TRBV28 and TRBJ2-5, is as follows: DVKVTQSSRYLVKRTGEKVFLECVQDMDHENMFWYRQDPGLGLRLIYFSYDVKMKEKGDIPEGYSVSREKKERFSLILESASTNQTSMYLCASSFFHLGGRQETQYFGPGTRLLVL.

This clonotype showed up just a few times. The rearrangement joins TRBV24-1 to TRBJ2-5, with a tentative D call TRBD1 (5 bases). Germline CDR1 KGHDR, CDR2 SFDVKD. The CDR3 is 15 residues long. V was trimmed by 4 bases and J by 4 bases, leaving 15 bases between them. For the CDR3, the DNA is TGTGCCACCAGTGACCCCTCTGGCCAGGGAGAGACCCAGTACTTC. This translates into CATSDPSGQGETQYF.

This clonotype occurred a few times. The CDR3 spells CASSLEGTDNYGYTF. DNA of the CDR3: TGTGCCAGCAGCTTAGAAGGGACAGATAACTATGGCTACACCTTC. The rearrangement links TRBV7-2 to TRBJ1-2; 7 nucleotides match TRBD1. The CDR3 sequence is 15 residues long. Germline lookup yields CDR1 SGHTA and CDR2 FQGNSA. V was pared by 1 base and J by 1 base, with 3 bases of the junction left unmatched.

The V and J genes are TRBV6-4 and TRBJ2-1; 7 bases agree with TRBD2. V was pared by 0 bases and J by 9 bases, with 8 bases of the junction left unmatched. This CDR3 has 15 residues. Germline V CDR1 and CDR2: MRHNA, SNTAGT. The CDR3 spells CASSDSSSGVAEQFF. CDR3 nucleotide sequence: TGTGCCAGCAGTGACTCATCGAGCGGGGTTGCTGAGCAGTTCTTC.

This clonotype was counted only a few times. J is TRBJ1-2 and V is TRBV6-5; D is possibly TRBD1 (6 bases). Trimming took 4 bases from V and 5 from J, leaving 17 bases between them. Looked up from germline, CDR1 is MNHEY and CDR2 is SVGAGI. The CDR3 loop spans 15 amino acids. DNA for the CDR3: TGTGCCAGCAGTTCAACAGGGTCCTTCTATTATGGCTACACCTTC. As protein: CASSSTGSFYYGYTF.

This clonotype was found many times. The rearrangement joins TRBV5-1 to TRBJ1-2; D perhaps matches TRBD1 (6 bases). Germline V gives CDR1 SGHRS, CDR2 YFSETQ. The V gene lost 0 bases and the J gene lost 3 bases, with 6 bases spanning the gap. The CDR3 sequence is 13 residues long. The CDR3, as DNA: TGCGCCAGCAGCTTGGGACAGGACTATGGCTACACCTTC. Translated, it gives CASSLGQDYGYTF. The full variable domain, in which reference TRBV5-1 and TRBJ1-2 provide the parts outside the CDR3, is KAGVTQTPRYLIKTRGQQVTLSCSPISGHRSVSWYQQTPGQGLQFLFEYFSETQRNKGNFPGRFSGRQFSNSRSEMNVSTLELGDSALYLCASSLGQDYGYTFGSGTRLTVV.